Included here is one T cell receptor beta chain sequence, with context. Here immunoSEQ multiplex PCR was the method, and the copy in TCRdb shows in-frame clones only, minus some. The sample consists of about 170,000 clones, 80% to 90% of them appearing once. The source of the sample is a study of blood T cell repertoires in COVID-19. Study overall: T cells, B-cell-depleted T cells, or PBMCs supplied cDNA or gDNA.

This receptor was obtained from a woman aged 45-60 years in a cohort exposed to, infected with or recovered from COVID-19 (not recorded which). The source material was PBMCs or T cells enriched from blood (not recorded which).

This CDR3 reads CASSVTPGWGPPILTDTQYF. The CDR3 DNA sequence: TGTGCCAGCAGCGTAACCCCCGGGTGGGGCCCACCAATCCTCACAGATACGCAGTATTTT. The gene calls are TRBV9 and TRBJ2-3, with a tentative D call TRBD1 (5 bases). Germline assignment: CDR1 SGDLS and CDR2 YYNGEE. Trimming took off 1 base at V and 2 bases at J, with 26 bases between the two ends. The CDR3 has 20 residues.